A selection of T cell receptor beta chains follows, all from one sample in a study of T cells after posttransplantation cyclophosphamide. Generated by immunoSEQ multiplex PCR, the TCRdb table keeps only in-frame clones and is missing some. The sample gives some 43,000 clones, about 92% of which show up once; over 2% is in the top ten. The specimen comprised PBMCs, sampled around 67 days after allogeneic stem cell transplant with posttransplant cyclophosphamide. The receptors come from a male patient aged 55-69 years who received an allogeneic stem cell transplant from a related donor and was CMV-positive. Some T cells may be provided by the graft donor. The CDR3 runs from the conserved cysteine through the conserved F or W. Fields, in order: D gene, clone size, V gene, J gene, CDR3 DNA, CDR3 protein. The D gene is left open where the match is weak. The size field is filled for only some rows; it gives once, few, many or a size class.

.	.	TRBV5-1	TRBJ2-1	TGCGCCAGCCTGTTCGAGAGCCGTCGGAATGAGCAGTTCTTC	CASLFESRRNEQFF
TRBD2	once	TRBV5-4	TRBJ2-3	TGTGCCAGCAGCTCCACGGCCACTAGCGGGGCTTCAACAGATACGCAGTATTTT	CASSSTATSGASTDTQYF
TRBD1	.	TRBV7-9	TRBJ1-4	TGTGCCAGCAGCCGAAATACAGGGGGTGGGGAAAAACTGTTTTTT	CASSRNTGGGEKLFF
TRBD1	.	TRBV6-6	TRBJ1-2	TGTGCCAGCATCCGACAGGGGGCATCGGATGGCTACACCTTC	CASIRQGASDGYTF
.	.	TRBV6-5	TRBJ2-7	TGTGCCAGCAGTTTGGGACTTCCCTACGAGCAGTACTTC	CASSLGLPYEQYF
.	.	TRBV28	TRBJ2-2	TGTGCCAGCAGTTTAAATCTAGCCGGGGAGCTGTTTTTT	CASSLNLAGELFF
.	.	TRBV30	TRBJ1-1	TGTGCCTGGAACGACCTCCGAGGGGCTTTCTTT	CAWNDLRGAFF
.	.	TRBV6-5	TRBJ1-1	TGTGCCAGCAGGGGACAGAACACTGAAGCTTTCTTT	CASRGQNTEAFF
.	.	TRBV5-1	TRBJ1-2	TGCGCCAGCCAAGTCAAGTCGGACAGCGGCGACTATGGCTACACCTTC	CASQVKSDSGDYGYTF
.	.	TRBV4-1	TRBJ2-6	TGCGCCAGCAGCCAGGGGACATCCAGCTCCTCTGGGGCCAACGTCCTGACTTTC	CASSQGTSSSSGANVLTF
TRBD1	few	TRBV7-2	TRBJ1-1	TGTGCCAGCAGCCTCACATCCCCCCCAGCCTGGACAGGGCACACTGAAGCTTTCTTT	CASSLTSPPAWTGHTEAFF
.	once	TRBV2	TRBJ1-5	TGTGCCACCGGAGGGATGTATAGCAATCAGCCCCAGCATTTT	CATGGMYSNQPQHF
.	.	TRBV7-9	TRBJ1-6	TGTGCCAGCAGCTTAATTGGGGCTGGGGATTCACCCCTCCACTTT	CASSLIGAGDSPLHF
TRBD2	.	TRBV2	TRBJ2-3	TGTGCCAGCAGTGAGCCCCAGCGGGGGGCGGGAGATACGCAGTATTTT	CASSEPQRGAGDTQYF
TRBD1	.	TRBV29-1	TRBJ1-2	TGCAGCGTTCCTTCAAACAGGGGATATGGCTACACCTTC	CSVPSNRGYGYTF
.	few	TRBV25-1	TRBJ1-1	TGTGCCAGCAAGACGCCTGGGGCCGGGCAGGCTTTCTTT	CASKTPGAGQAFF
.	.	TRBV27	TRBJ1-4	TGTGCCAGCAGTCCGACAGTCAATATGGATGAAAAACTGTTTTTT	CASSPTVNMDEKLFF
TRBD2	.	TRBV6-5	TRBJ2-1	TGTGCCAGCAGTTACTCAGGGACTAGGGACAATGAGCAGTTCTTC	CASSYSGTRDNEQFF
.	.	TRBV19	TRBJ1-2	TGTGCCACCAGGGAACGGAATGGCTACACCTTC	CATRERNGYTF
.	.	TRBV5-1	TRBJ2-2	TGCGCCAGCAGCTCAAACAGGGCCGGGGAGCTGTTTTTT	CASSSNRAGELFF
TRBD1	.	TRBV7-9	TRBJ1-6	TGTGCCAGCAGCTTCGAAGGACAGGGTAATTCACCCCTCCACTTT	CASSFEGQGNSPLHF
.	.	TRBV9	TRBJ1-2	TGTGCCAGCAGCAGAACTGATAACTATGGCTACACCTTC	CASSRTDNYGYTF
.	few	TRBV7-8	TRBJ1-5	TGTGCCAGCAGCCAAGCGGTATCACTGGGGAGCAATCAGCCCCAGCATTTT	CASSQAVSLGSNQPQHF